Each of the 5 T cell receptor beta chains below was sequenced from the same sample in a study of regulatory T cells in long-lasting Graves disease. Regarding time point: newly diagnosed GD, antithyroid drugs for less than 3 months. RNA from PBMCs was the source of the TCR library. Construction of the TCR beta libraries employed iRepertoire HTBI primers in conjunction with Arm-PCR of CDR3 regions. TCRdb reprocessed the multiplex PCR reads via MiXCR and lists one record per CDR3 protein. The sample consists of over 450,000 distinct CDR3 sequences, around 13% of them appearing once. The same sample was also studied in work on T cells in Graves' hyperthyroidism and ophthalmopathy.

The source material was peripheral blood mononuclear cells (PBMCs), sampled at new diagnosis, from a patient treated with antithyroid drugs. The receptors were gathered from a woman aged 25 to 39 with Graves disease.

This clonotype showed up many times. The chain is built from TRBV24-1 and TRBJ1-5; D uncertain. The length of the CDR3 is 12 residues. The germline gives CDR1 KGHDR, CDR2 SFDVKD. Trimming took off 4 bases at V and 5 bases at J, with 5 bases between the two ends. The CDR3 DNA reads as TGTGCCACCAGTGACCATGATCAGCCCCAGCATTTT. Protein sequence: CATSDHDQPQHF.

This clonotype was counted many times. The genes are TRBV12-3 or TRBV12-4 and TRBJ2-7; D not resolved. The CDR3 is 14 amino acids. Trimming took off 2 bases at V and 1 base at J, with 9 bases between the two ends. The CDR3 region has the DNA TGTGCCAGCAGTTTACGCACAGCGTCCTACGAGCAGTACTTC. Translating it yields CASSLRTASYEQYF.

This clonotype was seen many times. The CDR3, as DNA: TGTGCCAGCAGTCCCGGGACTAGCGGACTCTTCTCCTACGAGCAGTACTTC. Its translation is CASSPGTSGLFSYEQYF. The chain combines TRBV28 with TRBJ2-7; the match to TRBD2 covers 11 bases. Looked up from germline, CDR1 is MDHEN and CDR2 is SYDVKM. V lost 5 bases, J lost 0 bases, and 9 bases stayed unmatched. The CDR3 extends over 17 amino acids.

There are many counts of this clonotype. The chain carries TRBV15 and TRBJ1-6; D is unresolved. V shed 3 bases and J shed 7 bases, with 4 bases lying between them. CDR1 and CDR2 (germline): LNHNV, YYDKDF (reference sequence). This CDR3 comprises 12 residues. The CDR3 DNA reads TGTGCCACCAGCAGTAGAAATTCACCCCTCCACTTT. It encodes CATSSRNSPLHF.

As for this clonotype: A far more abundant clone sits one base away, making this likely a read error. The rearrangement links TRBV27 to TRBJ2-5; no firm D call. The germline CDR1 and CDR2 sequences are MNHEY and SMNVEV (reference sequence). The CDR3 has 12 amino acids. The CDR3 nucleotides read TGTGCCAGCAGCTTAGGTTTGGAGACCCGGTACTTC. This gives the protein CASSLGLETRYF.